Each of the 8 T cell receptor beta chains below was sequenced from the same sample in a study of T cell responses to AZD1222 COVID-19 vaccine. Assay: immunoSEQ multiplex PCR; the TCRdb copy retains only in-frame clones and omits some. The sample records around 140,000 clones, about 89% being singletons. The sample here was peripheral blood, taken 28 days after the second dose of the MenACWY control vaccine. Receptors originate from an adult who received the MenACWY meningococcal vaccine as a control.

This sequence joins TRBV10-2 and TRBJ2-1; 12 bases are a match to TRBD2. Germline CDR1 is WSHSY and CDR2 is SAAADI. Trimming removed 4 bases from V and 2 bases from J; junction bases left unmatched: 9. The CDR3 runs 18 residues. The CDR3 spells CASSVPLRLAGAYNEQFF. Written as DNA, the CDR3 is TGCGCCAGCAGTGTACCCCTCCGACTAGCGGGGGCCTACAATGAGCAGTTCTTC.

This clone was counted a single time. The identical CDR3 is also encoded by other nucleotide sequences in the sample. This CDR3 is CASSLGQGADGYTF. The CDR3 bases are TGCGCCAGCAGCTTGGGACAGGGGGCAGATGGCTACACCTTC. V usage is TRBV5-1 and J usage is TRBJ1-2; 10 nucleotides align to TRBD1. The V gene's germline CDR1 is SGHRS and CDR2 YFSETQ. The ends lost 0 bases at V and 6 bases at J; junction bases unmatched: 2. There are 14 residues in the CDR3.

The chain uses TRBV5-1 and TRBJ2-3, with TRBD2 matching 7 bases. After removal of 4 bases from V and 3 bases from J, the junction contained 14 bases not matched to a gene. The CDR3 runs 17 residues. Germline V lookup: CDR1 SGHRS, CDR2 YFSETQ. The CDR3 region has the DNA TGCGCCAGCAGCCCGGGGTCTAGCGGAGGGAGGACAGATACGCAGTATTTT. It is translated as CASSPGSSGGRTDTQYF.

The chain joins TRBV6-1 to TRBJ1-3, with no clear D. Germline loops: CDR1 MNHNS, CDR2 SASEGT. V lost 2 bases and J 3 bases, leaving 14 bases between the germline ends. This CDR3 has 16 residues. The CDR3 coding sequence is TGTGCCAGCAGTGAAAGTGGGAGAATAGTTGGAAACACCATATATTTT. Translation: CASSESGRIVGNTIYF.

The chain is built from TRBV6-5 and TRBJ2-1; the match to TRBD1 covers 7 bases. The CDR3 is 16 residues long. Unmatched junction bases numbered 9, after V lost 2 bases and J lost 5 bases. Germline CDR1 reads MNHEY; CDR2 reads SVGAGI. The CDR3 is CASSYEPQGMNNEQFF. The CDR3 DNA follows: TGTGCCAGCAGTTACGAACCACAGGGGATGAACAATGAGCAGTTCTTC.

The count of this clone is one. V gene TRBV7-2 combines with J gene TRBJ2-3, with 9 bases identical to TRBD1. V was clipped by 5 bases and J by 0 bases; unmatched bases: 15. Germline V CDR1 and CDR2: SGHTA, FQGNSA. This CDR3 region has 19 residues. The CDR3 DNA follows: TGTGCCAGCAGCCCCCAGGGGGGACAGGGAAGTTTTAGCACAGATACGCAGTATTTT. Protein product: CASSPQGGQGSFSTDTQYF.

The V and J genes are TRBV10-3 and TRBJ2-1, with TRBD2 matching over 7 bases. This CDR3 is 14 amino acids long. V was pared by 10 bases and J by 8 bases, with 14 bases of the junction left unmatched. Germline CDR1 is ENHRY and CDR2 is SYGVKD. The CDR3 DNA follows: TGTGCCACGACGGAGGGAGCGGGATTCGATGAGCAGTTCTTC. It codes for CATTEGAGFDEQFF.

V and J are TRBV27 and TRBJ2-3; D is uncertain. The CDR3 is 15 residues long. V lost 5 bases to trimming and J lost 0 bases, with 12 bases between them. Germline values: CDR1 MNHEY, CDR2 SMNVEV (reference sequence). The CDR3 DNA is TGTGCCAGCAGTCTCCGGGCCCCTAGCACAGATACGCAGTATTTT. Translated, it gives CASSLRAPSTDTQYF.